Below, one TCR beta chain is given with its context. This clone has a single count. The antigen it recognizes is unknown. No base quality information exists; no much larger clone differs at one position. This sample was taken from a study of cytomegalovirus exposure and HLA in healthy donors (dated 2017 in TCRdb). With regard to the full study: According to an earlier analysis of 587 of the donors, 150 million to 200 million T cells yielded 117 million unique TCR beta sequences and approximately 300 Gb of sequence data. An early release covering roughly 600 HLA-typed donors comprised about 300 gigabases of sequencing data and 85 million to 100 million unique TCR sequences. Among the roughly 400 genotyped donors, approximately 76% belonged to the genetic ancestry cluster associated with self-reported Caucasian donors. The study was designed to test whether signatures of past pathogen exposure could be identified by cataloging public T cell receptors. The study used immunosequencing to profile the T cell repertoires of several hundred subjects and linked those repertoires to cytomegalovirus serostatus. Along with the approximately 650-subject first cohort, a separate validation cohort of approximately 110 different subjects was used. High-throughput TCR immunosequencing, statistical association of individual TCRs with disease status, and machine learning were combined to predict cytomegalovirus infection status. A later analysis re-analyzed previously published TCR beta repertoires from several hundred donors and added high-resolution HLA genotyping to study TCR occurrence patterns. In the later analysis, no new phenotypic data were used to find candidate immune exposures; instead, reliance was placed on TCR beta sequences and their occurrence across donors. An earlier analysis of 587 of the donors applied high-throughput TCR beta sequencing to assess whether each TCR beta V gene segment acted as functional or pseudogenic. Donor age, sex, ethnicity and CMV serostatus were collected together with the repertoire data. A later genetic analysis took genome-wide SNP genotypes for about 65% of the 666 donors and used that subset as a discovery cohort. All discovery cohort repertoires had been generated using a single sequencing platform. HLA typing included class I and class II loci at four-digit resolution. The number of donors typed differed by locus, with roughly 620-640 for A, B, C, DRB1 and DQB1, roughly 520 for DQA1, about 610 for DPA1, and approximately 470 for DPB1. Four to six DR-DQ haplotypes were handled as single units for association and clustering because linkage in the cohort was strong. Among around 400 genotyped donors of the cohort, an average of roughly 240,000 unique TCR beta nucleotide sequences were sequenced per donor, roughly 20% of them non-productive.

The cohort comprised under 700 healthy bone marrow donors. Cohort members were all nominally healthy when sampled, although unrecorded immune exposures were likely present. The donor tested CMV seropositive and was one of the 289 seropositive cohort members. A peripheral blood sample was provided by each donor, and peripheral blood mononuclear cells were used for TCR beta sequencing. The Qiagen DNeasy Blood Extraction Kit was used to extract genomic DNA from the blood cell samples. Library preparation employed the immunoSEQ multiplex PCR assay. A mixture of 60 forward primers for TCR Vbeta segments and 13 reverse primers for TCR Jbeta segments was used in the multiplex PCR. Amplification of the CDR3 region of rearranged TCR beta genes was performed with a multiplex PCR assay on genomic DNA. On the Illumina HiSeq System, the amplified TCR beta libraries were sequenced as 87-base-pair reads. From the authors' description of their analysis: Across the roughly 670 repertoires, a later analysis counted 80 million or so unique TCR beta chains, 9 million to 14 million of which were shared by at least two donors. Raw reads were error-corrected and collapsed into unique sequences with a nearest-neighbor algorithm that merged closely related sequences to remove PCR and sequencing errors. V, D and J gene segments were assigned by aligning CDR3 sequences to IMGT reference sequences. Each retained sequence needed at least a six-nucleotide match to both a V gene segment and a J gene segment. Rearrangements were classified as productive when the CDR3 lacked stop codons and remained in frame with V and J, and all other rearrangements were classified as non-productive. CDR3 was defined by IMGT convention, running from the second conserved V-encoded cysteine to the conserved J-encoded phenylalanine. The earlier analysis of about 610 of the donors excluded sequences that lacked an unambiguous match to a single V gene segment. In an earlier analysis of some 590 of the donors, a V segment was called functional when productive rearrangements were above 56.7%, and segregating when the standard deviation between donors exceeded 5%. A statistical classification framework was developed to diagnose cytomegalovirus status using the catalog of TCR beta chain sequences. In a later analysis, V and J genes were assigned by comparing TCR nucleotide sequences against IMGT/GENE-DB human TR gene sequences. The TCRdist pipeline was used in a later analysis to assign CDR3 sequences and most-parsimonious VDJ recombination scenarios. A later analysis defined each TCR beta chain by its CDR3 amino acid sequence plus V-gene family, and excluded reads lacking a unique V-gene family. To address suspected cross-contamination and a sequencing artifact, a later analysis removed 592 highly shared, low-generation-probability nucleotide sequences. For each public chain, a later analysis derived a clonal expansion index from normalized ranks of inferred template counts within each repertoire. In a later analysis, generation probabilities were computed with a VDJ recombination model fitted to out-of-frame rearrangements, and the resulting probabilities were checked against IGoR. Hypergeometric tests were used in a later analysis to score TCR-TCR, TCR-HLA and TCR-CMV co-occurrence, with a repertoire-size bias correction applied to the TCR pairs. In a later analysis, false discovery rates were estimated by permuting HLA or CMV assignments 20 times. In a later analysis, co-occurring TCRs were grouped using DBSCAN, and TCRdist sequence similarity was added for clustering within HLA-allele-positive subsets. For co-occurrence clustering, repertoires with fewer than 30,000 or more than 120,000 public chains were excluded, along with roughly five repertoires with anomalous nucleotide sharing. The table was pulled from immuneACCESS by TCRdb, which kept in-frame rearrangements only. Such tables lose some clones; where checked, under half of the loss comes from unresolved V genes, and the rest has no known cause. V and J calls and clone size are given by that table; D and trimming were obtained from the DNA. In this sample the table shows 95,000 to 150,000 clones, approximately 78% of which occur a single time. The ten largest clonotypes hold approximately 8.2% of the sample.

Study-wide findings and limitations: Several of the top co-occurrence clusters appeared to be linked to parvovirus B19, influenza, CMV and Epstein-Barr virus, according to a later analysis. Specific HLA alleles were associated with 18,000 or so TCR beta sequences at a false discovery rate of 0.05 in a later analysis. For the cohort, immune exposure information was limited to CMV serostatus. In both the original and validation cohorts, the classifier was reported to diagnose cytomegalovirus status with high specificity and sensitivity. Correlated functional status among segregating V segments might be attributable to linkage disequilibrium, but an unknown experimental factor could not be ruled out. According to a later analysis, most CMV-associated TCR beta chains appeared to be HLA-restricted, and the HLA associations seemed to be driven largely by CMV exposure. In a later genetic analysis, a missense DCLRE1C variant was associated with V-gene and J-gene trimming of TCR beta chains, and the association was replicated in an independent cohort. Seventeen rarely observed V segments, including chromosome 9 orphons, were excluded from the earlier analysis of approximately 500 of the donors because counts were too low. Because some donors lacked HLA typing at each locus, the association tests relied only on the typed subset. According to the authors, the approach could potentially be generalized to other disease states and immunological phenotypes. In a later analysis, the rate of TCR association differed among HLA loci, with DRB1 alleles having the most associated TCRs and HLA-C alleles having the fewest. The cohort was sequenced for TCR beta chains only, and without alpha or paired-chain data the features that could be detected were limited. Strong co-occurrence of HLA alleles, especially DR and DQ, made assigning TCR associations to individual alleles difficult. A later genetic analysis reported fewer N-insertions in productive TCRs among donors in an Asian-associated ancestry cluster than the roughly 640-donor mean. A later analysis found that HLA-associated TCR beta chains were more clonally expanded and had lower generation probabilities than equally common non-associated chains. In an earlier analysis of under 600 of the donors, most TCR beta V segments were observed in productive rearrangements about 90% or about 30% of the time, broadly matching IMGT annotations. A group of highly shared sequence variants was considered likely to be a technical artifact of the sequencing pipeline. A total of 150 to 200 TCR beta chains were listed by the study as associated with cytomegalovirus. Presence/absence analyses assumed roughly uniform sequencing depth across donors, an assumption that may not hold. A further reported finding was that TCR beta sequences accurately predicted the HLA-A and HLA-B alleles for most subjects in the first cohort. Some IMGT-functional V segments, including TRBV6-2 and TRBV6-3, could not be told apart with the 87-base-pair reads, so those segments were excluded. Most TCR sequences were observed very rarely across donors, whereas some public TCRs were present in many individuals. Three of the identified cytomegalovirus-associated TCR beta chains were confirmed in vitro to be specific for cytomegalovirus antigens.

V was cut back by 3 bases and J by 7 bases, leaving a gap of 10 bases between them. CDR1 and CDR2 (SGHKS, YYEKEE) derive from the germline V gene (reference sequence). From cysteine to phenylalanine, the CDR3 is 12 amino acids long. The DNA shown is the 36-base CDR3, in frame from base 1. The chain is made from TRBV5-5 and TRBJ1-2; the D segment could be TRBD1, given 6 matching bases. The receptor was derived from a middle-aged woman in good health and CMV-seropositive. Specimen: PBMCs. The CDR3 region: CASSWTVRGYTF. The nucleotide sequence reads TGTGCCAGCAGCTGGACAGTCCGTGGCTACACCTTC.